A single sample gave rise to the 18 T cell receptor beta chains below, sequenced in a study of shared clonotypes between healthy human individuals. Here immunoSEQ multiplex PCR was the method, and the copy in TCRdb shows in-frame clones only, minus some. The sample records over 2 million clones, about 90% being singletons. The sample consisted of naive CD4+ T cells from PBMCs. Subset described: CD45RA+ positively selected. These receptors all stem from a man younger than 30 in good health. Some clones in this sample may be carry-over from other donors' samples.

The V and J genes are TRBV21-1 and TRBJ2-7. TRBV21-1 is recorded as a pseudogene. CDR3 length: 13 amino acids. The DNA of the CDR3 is TGTGCCACAACCCGGGACCCCACCTACGAGCAGTACTTC. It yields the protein CATTRDPTYEQYF.

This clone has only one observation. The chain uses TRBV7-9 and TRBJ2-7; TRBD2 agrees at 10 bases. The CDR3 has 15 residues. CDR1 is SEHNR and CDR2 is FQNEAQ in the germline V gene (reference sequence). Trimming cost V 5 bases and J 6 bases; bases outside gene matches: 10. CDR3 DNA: TGTGCCAGCAGCCCCCCGACTAGCGGGCCGGGCGAGCAGTACTTC. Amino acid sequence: CASSPPTSGPGEQYF.

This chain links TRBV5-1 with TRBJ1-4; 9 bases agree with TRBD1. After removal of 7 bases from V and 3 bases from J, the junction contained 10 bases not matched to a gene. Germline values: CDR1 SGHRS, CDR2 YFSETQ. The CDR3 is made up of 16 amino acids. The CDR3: CASGRDRAIPNEKLFF. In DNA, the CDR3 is TGCGCCAGCGGGCGGGACAGGGCGATACCTAATGAAAAACTGTTTTTT. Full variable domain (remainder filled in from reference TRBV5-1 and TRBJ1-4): KAGVTQTPRYLIKTRGQQVTLSCSPISGHRSVSWYQQTPGQGLQFLFEYFSETQRNKGNFPGRFSGRQFSNSRSEMNVSTLELGDSALYLCASGRDRAIPNEKLFFGSGTQLSVL.

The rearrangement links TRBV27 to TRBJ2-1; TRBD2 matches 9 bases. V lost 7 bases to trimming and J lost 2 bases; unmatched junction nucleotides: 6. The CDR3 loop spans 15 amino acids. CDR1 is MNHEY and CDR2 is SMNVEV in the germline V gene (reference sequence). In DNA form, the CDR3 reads TGTGCCAGCAACCTAGCGGGACCCGCCTACAATGAGCAGTTCTTC. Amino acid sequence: CASNLAGPAYNEQFF.

CDR3 bases: TGTGCCAGCTCACCGATGACAGGGGCGAACACCGGGGAGCTGTTTTTT. Its translation: CASSPMTGANTGELFF. The chain carries TRBV18 and TRBJ2-2; 8 positions match TRBD1. The germline V gene encodes CDR1 KGHSH and CDR2 LQKENI. V shed 3 bases and J 0 bases; nucleotides not matched to a gene: 3. The CDR3 is made up of 16 amino acids.

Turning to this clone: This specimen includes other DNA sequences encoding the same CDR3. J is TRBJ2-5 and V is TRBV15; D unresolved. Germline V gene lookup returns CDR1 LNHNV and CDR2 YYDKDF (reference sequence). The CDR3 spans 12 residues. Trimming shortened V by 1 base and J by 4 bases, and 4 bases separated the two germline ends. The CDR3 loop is CATSRVGETQYF. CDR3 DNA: TGTGCCACCAGCAGAGTGGGAGAGACCCAGTACTTC.

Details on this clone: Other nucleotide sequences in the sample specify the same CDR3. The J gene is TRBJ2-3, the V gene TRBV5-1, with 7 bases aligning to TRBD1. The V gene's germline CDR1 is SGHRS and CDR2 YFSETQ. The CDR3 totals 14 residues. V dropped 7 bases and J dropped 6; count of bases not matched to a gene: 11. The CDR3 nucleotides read TGCGCCAGCTCCCCCGGGACAGCGACCGATACGCAGTATTTT. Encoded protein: CASSPGTATDTQYF.

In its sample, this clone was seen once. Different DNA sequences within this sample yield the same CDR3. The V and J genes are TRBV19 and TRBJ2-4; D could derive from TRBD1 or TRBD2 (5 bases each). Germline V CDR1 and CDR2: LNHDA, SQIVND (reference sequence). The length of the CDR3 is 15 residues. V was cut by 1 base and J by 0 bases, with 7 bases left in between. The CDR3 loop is CASSIGGVAKNIQYF. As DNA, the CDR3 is TGTGCCAGTAGTATAGGAGGGGTAGCCAAAAACATTCAGTACTTC.

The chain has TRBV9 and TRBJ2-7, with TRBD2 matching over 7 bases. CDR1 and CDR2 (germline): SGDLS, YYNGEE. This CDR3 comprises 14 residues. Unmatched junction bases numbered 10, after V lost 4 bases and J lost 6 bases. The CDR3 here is CASSLSGPGGEQYF. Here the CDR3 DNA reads TGTGCCAGCAGCTTGAGTGGACCGGGAGGCGAGCAGTACTTC.

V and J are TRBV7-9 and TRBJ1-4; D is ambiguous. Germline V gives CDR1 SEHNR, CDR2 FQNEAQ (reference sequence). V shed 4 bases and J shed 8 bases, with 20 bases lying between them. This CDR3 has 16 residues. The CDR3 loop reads CASSSYGRGLGEKLFF. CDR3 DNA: TGTGCCAGCAGCTCATATGGCCGGGGTTTAGGAGAAAAACTGTTTTTT.

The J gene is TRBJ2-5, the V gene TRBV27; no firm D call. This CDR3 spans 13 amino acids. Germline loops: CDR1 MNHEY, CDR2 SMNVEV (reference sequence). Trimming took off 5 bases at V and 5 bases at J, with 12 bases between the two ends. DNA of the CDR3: TGTGCCAGCAGTAACCGGGCTTGGGAGACCCAGTACTTC. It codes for CASSNRAWETQYF.

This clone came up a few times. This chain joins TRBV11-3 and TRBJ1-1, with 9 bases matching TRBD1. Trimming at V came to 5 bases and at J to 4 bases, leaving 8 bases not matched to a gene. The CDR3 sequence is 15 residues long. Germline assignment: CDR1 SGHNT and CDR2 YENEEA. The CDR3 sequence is CASSTRTGEGTEAFF. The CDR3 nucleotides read TGTGCCAGCAGCACCCGGACAGGGGAGGGCACTGAAGCTTTCTTT.

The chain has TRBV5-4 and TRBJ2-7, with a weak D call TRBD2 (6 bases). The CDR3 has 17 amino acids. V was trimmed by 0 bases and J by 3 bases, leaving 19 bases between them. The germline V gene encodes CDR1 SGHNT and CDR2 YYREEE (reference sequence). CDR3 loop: CASSLGGVAEGSYEQYF. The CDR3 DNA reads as TGTGCCAGCAGCTTGGGGGGGGTAGCGGAAGGAAGCTACGAGCAGTACTTC.

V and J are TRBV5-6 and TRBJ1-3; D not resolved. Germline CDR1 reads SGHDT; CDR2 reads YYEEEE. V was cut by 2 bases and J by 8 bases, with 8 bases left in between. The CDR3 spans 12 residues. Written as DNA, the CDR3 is TGTGCCAGCAGCTTCAGAAGGGACACCATATATTTT. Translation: CASSFRRDTIYF.

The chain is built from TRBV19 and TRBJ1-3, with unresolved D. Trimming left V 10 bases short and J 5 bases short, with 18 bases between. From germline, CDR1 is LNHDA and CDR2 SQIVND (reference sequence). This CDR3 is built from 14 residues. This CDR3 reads CATRSPGLRNTIYF. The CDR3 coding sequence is TGTGCCACCCGCTCCCCCGGTTTGAGAAACACCATATATTTT. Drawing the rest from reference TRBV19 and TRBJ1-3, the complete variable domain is DGGITQSPKYLFRKEGQNVTLSCEQNLNHDAMYWYRQDPGQGLRLIYYSQIVNDFQKGDIAEGYSVSREKKESFPLTVTSAQKNPTAFYLCATRSPGLRNTIYFGEGSWLTVV.

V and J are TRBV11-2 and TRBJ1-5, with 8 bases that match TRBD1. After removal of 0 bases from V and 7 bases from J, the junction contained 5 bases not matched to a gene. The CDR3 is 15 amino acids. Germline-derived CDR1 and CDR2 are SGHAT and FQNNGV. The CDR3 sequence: CASSLEAGGGQPQHF. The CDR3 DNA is TGTGCCAGCAGCTTAGAAGCAGGGGGCGGACAGCCCCAGCATTTT.

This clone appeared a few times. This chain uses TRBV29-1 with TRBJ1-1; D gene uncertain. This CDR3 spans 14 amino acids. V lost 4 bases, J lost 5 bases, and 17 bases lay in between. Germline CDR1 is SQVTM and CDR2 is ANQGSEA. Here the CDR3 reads CSVVEGWSRTEAFF. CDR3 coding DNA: TGCAGCGTTGTAGAAGGGTGGAGTAGGACTGAAGCTTTCTTT.

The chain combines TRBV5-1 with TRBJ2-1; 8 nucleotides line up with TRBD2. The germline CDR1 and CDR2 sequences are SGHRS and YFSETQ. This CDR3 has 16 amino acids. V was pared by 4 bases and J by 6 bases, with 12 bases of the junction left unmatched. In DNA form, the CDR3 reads TGCGCCAGCAGCCGAGGGACTAGAGGTCAGCTCAATGAGCAGTTCTTC. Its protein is CASSRGTRGQLNEQFF.